This T cell receptor (beta chain) was found in a study of human T cells and chemical hapten exposure (dated by TCRdb to the early 2020s). Background on the whole study: For sensitization, 2% DPC in acetone was applied to an approximately 2 cm by approximately 2 cm area of upper inner arm skin. Weekly therapeutic DPC doses were additionally applied to the scalp of patients throughout the approximately 25-week study period. Patch testing was performed on the upper back with Finn chambers containing 0.01% DPC, and the patch tests were scored after 6 days according to International Contact Dermatitis Research Group standards. The patient cohort, mostly female, included alopecia areata with under or over 50% scalp involvement, alopecia totalis and alopecia universalis. The libraries were sequenced as a pool, and the TCR yield per sample differed mostly because of small variations in library volumes within the pool. The study tracked peripheral blood TCR repertoire changes in vivo during primary and secondary sensitization to the hapten diphenylcyclopropenone (DPC) in alopecia patients. Blood samples were taken from patients before sensitization (week 0) and then at 2, 6 and about 24 weeks after DPC sensitization. Nearly 30 alopecia patients provided blood for TCR sequencing at one to four time points (pre-sensitization, 2, 6 and 24 weeks).

Library creation used RACE. The data were produced on a NextSeq 500. During library preparation, unique molecular identifiers were attached to individual cDNA molecules so that TCRs could be counted in a quantitative, reproducible way. Each blood RNA sample was used to sequence both TCR alpha and TCR beta chains. For the original study's pipeline: The median number of TCRs per sample was approximately 98,000, ranging from roughly 23,224 to 690,600. V, J and CDR3 annotation of the TCR reads was performed with the Decombinator software suite. Every sample was subsampled to the same number of TCRs (28,000) for the PS versus PT1 abundance plots. Expanded TCRs were defined as absent before sensitization and observed at least eight times at the 2-week time point. In-frame beta chains were kept once TCRdb had trimmed the public reads at Q25 with fastp and called clones with MiXCR. Each CDR3 protein gets just one entry, which takes the most common genes and DNA from the rows behind it. The V and J calls were not made by the authors but by TCRdb's processing. This sample is represented by about 84,000 distinct CDR3 sequences; 8% to 13% of them were singletons. The top ten clones comprise around 5% of the sample.

The sample's time point, from its label and the paper: patch test 2, 6 weeks after DPC sensitization. The intended sense of this specimen's treatment or condition label: therapeutic diphenylcyclopropenone sensitization with weekly scalp DPC. Blood at each patch-test visit was drawn before the patch test was applied. Patients were considered eligible if aged 18 to 70, diagnosed with alopecia and deemed suitable for DPC therapy, and patients were excluded if pregnant. Total RNA was extracted from unfractionated whole blood collected in Tempus Blood RNA tubes. A word on this clonotype: Its recognized antigen is unknown. Base qualities are not at hand, and no much larger clone is one base apart.

The paper's findings and limits, for the study overall: After repeated subsampling, changes were observed in the strength of the expansion versus patch-test correlation and in the threshold at which the correlation became significant. Compared with pre-sensitization or healthy control sets, expanded TCRs formed significantly more large CDR3 similarity clusters, which is consistent with antigen-driven responses. DPC sensitization did not change the number of TCRs with a frequency above 1 in 1000, and there was no evidence of changes in global repertoire structure. A positive correlation was found between the number of PT1 expanded TCRs and patch test score, with significance reached at thresholds 8, 16 and 32 but not 4. Alopecia, a presumed autoimmune disease, was present in all patients, so the immune response of the patients might differ from that of healthy individuals.

Including the terminal cysteine and phenylalanine, the CDR3 comprises 13 residues. The sequence is cut down to CDR3 DNA, 39 bases in frame from base 1. Via the germline V gene, CDR1 is SNHLY and CDR2 FYNNEI. V and J lose 2 bases and 4 bases, and a span of 6 bases separates them. The TCR was taken from a woman between 50 and 59 years old with alopecia areata. Some clones in this sample may be carry-over from other donors' samples. The chain was built from TRBV2 and TRBJ1-5; a confident D gene designation cannot be given. The sequencing used whole blood, collected in connection with sensitization to the hapten diphenylcyclopropenone (DPC). The nucleotide sequence is TGTGCCAGCAGTGAACAGACTAATCAGCCCCAGCATTTT. It codes for CASSEQTNQPQHF.